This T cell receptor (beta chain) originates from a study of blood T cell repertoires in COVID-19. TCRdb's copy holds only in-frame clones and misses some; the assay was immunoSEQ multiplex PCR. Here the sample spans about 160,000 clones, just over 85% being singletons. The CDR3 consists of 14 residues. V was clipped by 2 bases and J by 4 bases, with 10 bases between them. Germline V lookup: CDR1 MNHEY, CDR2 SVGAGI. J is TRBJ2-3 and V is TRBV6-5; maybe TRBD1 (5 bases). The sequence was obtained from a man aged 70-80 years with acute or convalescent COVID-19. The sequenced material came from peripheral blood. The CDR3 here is CASSYRGSPDTQYF. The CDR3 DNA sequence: TGTGCCAGCAGTTACAGGGGTTCGCCAGATACGCAGTATTTT.